This T cell receptor (beta chain) came from a study of blood T cell repertoires in COVID-19. At the level of the study: Sources were T cells, B-cell-depleted T cells, or PBMCs; the material itself was cDNA or gDNA.

Libraries were prepared by immunoSEQ multiplex PCR; TCRdb keeps only in-frame clonotypes and omits some of them. Among 120,000 to 150,000 clones, roughly 90% were seen once, and the ten largest hold around 1.3%. Germline CDR1 is MDHEN and CDR2 is SYDVKM. V shed 7 bases and J 4 bases; nucleotides not matched to a gene: 10. The CDR3 totals 16 residues. Sequencing input: PBMCs or T cells enriched from blood (not recorded which). The TCR was taken from a woman under 40 with acute COVID-19. This rearrangement joins TRBV28 to TRBJ1-2, with 12 positions matching TRBD1. The CDR3 region has the DNA TGTGCCAGCAAGGGACAGGGGGCCGCATACGGCTATGGCTACACCTTC. Translating it yields CASKGQGAAYGYGYTF.